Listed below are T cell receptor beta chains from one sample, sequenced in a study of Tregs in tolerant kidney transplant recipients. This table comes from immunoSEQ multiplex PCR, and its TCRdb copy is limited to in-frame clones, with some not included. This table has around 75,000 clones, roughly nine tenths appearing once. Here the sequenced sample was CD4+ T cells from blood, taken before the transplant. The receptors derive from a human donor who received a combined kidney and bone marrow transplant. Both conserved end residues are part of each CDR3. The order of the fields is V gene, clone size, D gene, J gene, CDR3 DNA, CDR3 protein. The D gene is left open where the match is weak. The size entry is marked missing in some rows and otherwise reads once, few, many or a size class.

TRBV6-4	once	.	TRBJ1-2	TGTGCCAGCAGTGACATCGAGCTAGGTAGGAAAAACTATGGCTACACCTTC	CASSDIELGRKNYGYTF
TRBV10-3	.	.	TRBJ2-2	TGTGCCATCAGTGAGTCTCTACTGGGATCTAGCCTCACCGGGGAGCTGTTTTTT	CAISESLLGSSLTGELFF
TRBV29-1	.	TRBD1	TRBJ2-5	TGCAGCGTTTGGGGACAGATTTTTGGGGAGACCCAGTACTTC	CSVWGQIFGETQYF
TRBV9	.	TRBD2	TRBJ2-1	TGTGCCAGCAGCGTAGCTATCCGGGAGGGAAGTAATGAGCAGTTCTTC	CASSVAIREGSNEQFF
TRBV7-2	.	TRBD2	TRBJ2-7	TGTGCCAGCAGCTTAGGGCTAGCGGGGGTATACGAGCAGTACTTC	CASSLGLAGVYEQYF
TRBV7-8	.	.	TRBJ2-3	TGTGCCAGCAGCTTAGTATCAGGCTCTAGCACAGATACGCAGTATTTT	CASSLVSGSSTDTQYF
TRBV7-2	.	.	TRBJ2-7	TGTGCCAGCAGCTTAGCGCCAGTGGGGCACGAGCAGTACTTC	CASSLAPVGHEQYF
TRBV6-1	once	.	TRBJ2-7	TGTGCCAGCACCCCACGGAGGGACTCCTACGAGCAGTACTTC	CASTPRRDSYEQYF
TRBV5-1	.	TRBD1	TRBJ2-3	TGCGCCAGCAGCTTGGGGCTCGGGACAGGGCCAACAGATACGCAGTATTTT	CASSLGLGTGPTDTQYF
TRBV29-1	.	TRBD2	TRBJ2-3	TGCAGCGTAACAGGGACTAGCGGTAAGGGCACAGATACGCAGTATTTT	CSVTGTSGKGTDTQYF
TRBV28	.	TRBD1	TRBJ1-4	TGTGCCAGCAGTGGAGGTGGACAGGGGAAGGAAAAACTGTTTTTT	CASSGGGQGKEKLFF
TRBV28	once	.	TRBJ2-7	TGTGCCAGCACCGCCCAGGACATCTCCTACGAGCAGTACTTC	CASTAQDISYEQYF
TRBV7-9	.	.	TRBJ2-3	TGTGCCAGCAGCTCAATAGCCCTAGGGGGAGGGAGCACAGATACGCAGTATTTT	CASSSIALGGGSTDTQYF
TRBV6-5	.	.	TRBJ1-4	TGTGCCAGCAGTTACTCTCCGGGGGTTTCTGAAAAACTGTTTTTT	CASSYSPGVSEKLFF
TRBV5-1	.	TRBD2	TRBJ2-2	TGCGCCAGCAGCTCCGGCGGGGGGCTAGGCACCGGGGAGCTGTTTTTT	CASSSGGGLGTGELFF
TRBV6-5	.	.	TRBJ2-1	TGTGCCAGCAGTTCAGGACAGCAGAATGAGCAGTTCTTC	CASSSGQQNEQFF
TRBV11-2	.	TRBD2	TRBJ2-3	TGTGCCAGCAGCTTAGGCGGGAGGAGCAGCACAGATACGCAGTATTTT	CASSLGGRSSTDTQYF
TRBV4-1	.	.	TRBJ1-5	TGCGCCAGCAGCCCCCAGGGGACTAGCAATCAGCCCCAGCATTTT	CASSPQGTSNQPQHF
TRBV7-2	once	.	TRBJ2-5	TGTGCCAGCAGCTTGGGGGGAACTAACCTCCCGGGGGAGACCCAGTACTTC	CASSLGGTNLPGETQYF
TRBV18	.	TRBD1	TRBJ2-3	TGTGCCAGCTCCTGGGACAGAAACACAGATACGCAGTATTTT	CASSWDRNTDTQYF
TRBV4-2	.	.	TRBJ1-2	TGTGCCAGCAGCCAAGCCGAGGGTATTGGCTACACCTTC	CASSQAEGIGYTF
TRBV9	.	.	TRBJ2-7	TGTGCCAGCAGCCAGGGGGGCGACTACGAGCAGTACTTC	CASSQGGDYEQYF
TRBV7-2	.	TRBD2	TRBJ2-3	TGTGCCAGCAGCTCGGACGGGACTAGAACAGATACGCAGTATTTT	CASSSDGTRTDTQYF
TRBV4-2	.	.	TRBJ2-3	TGTGCCAGCAGCCAAGCGCGGGCTCAAGGTACGCAGTATTTT	CASSQARAQGTQYF
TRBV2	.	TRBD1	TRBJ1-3	TGTGCCAGCAGGGCACAGGGGGTGGGAAACACCATATATTTT	CASRAQGVGNTIYF
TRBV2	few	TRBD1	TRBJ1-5	TGTGCCAGCAGTGTAACAGGGGGCCTTCAGCCCCAGCATTTT	CASSVTGGLQPQHF
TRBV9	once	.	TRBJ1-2	TGTGCCAGCAGCGTAGACGGGAGTCCGAGGGAAGGCTACACCTTC	CASSVDGSPREGYTF
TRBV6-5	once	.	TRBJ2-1	TGTGCCACCCGGGGGTGGCAGGTCGACAATGAGCAGTTCTTC	CATRGWQVDNEQFF
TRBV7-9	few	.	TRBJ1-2	TGTGCCAGCAGCTTCAGCGGGGGAGAAGGCTACACCTTC	CASSFSGGEGYTF
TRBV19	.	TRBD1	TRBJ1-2	TGTGCCAGTAGTATCCGTGGACAGGGTGCTAACTATGGCTACACCTTC	CASSIRGQGANYGYTF
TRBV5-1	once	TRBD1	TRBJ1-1	TGCGCCAGCAGCATCGGACAGGAGAACACTGAAGCTTTCTTT	CASSIGQENTEAFF
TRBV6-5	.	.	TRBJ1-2	TGTGCCAGCAGTTATAACAGGGAGGGCTATGGCTACACCTTC	CASSYNREGYGYTF
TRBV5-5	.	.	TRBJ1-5	TGTGCCAGCAGCTTGGGCCAGGTTGATAATCAGCCCCAGCATTTT	CASSLGQVDNQPQHF
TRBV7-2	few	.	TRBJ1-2	TGTGCCAGCAGCTTACAGGGTTCAGATGGCTACACCTTC	CASSLQGSDGYTF
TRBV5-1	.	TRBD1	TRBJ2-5	TGCGCCAGCCGTCAGGACAGGGTGGAGACCCAGTACTTC	CASRQDRVETQYF
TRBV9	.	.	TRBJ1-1	TGTGCCAGCAGCGTAGGGTCTCCCGGCGGGAACACTGAAGCTTTCTTT	CASSVGSPGGNTEAFF
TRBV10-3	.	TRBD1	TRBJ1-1	TGTGCCATCAAACCGGGACAGGGAGATGCTTTCTTT	CAIKPGQGDAFF
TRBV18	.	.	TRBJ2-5	TGTGCCAGCTCACCCCCTACGATAGAGACCCAGTACTTC	CASSPPTIETQYF
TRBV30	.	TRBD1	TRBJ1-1	TGTGCCTGGTCCAGGGGGCTCCGGGCTGAAGCTTTCTTT	CAWSRGLRAEAFF
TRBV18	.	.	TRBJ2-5	TGTGCCAGCTCACCCACTCGGGGTAAAGTTCAAGAGACCCAGTACTTC	CASSPTRGKVQETQYF
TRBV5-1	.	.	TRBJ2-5	TGCGCCAGCAGCTTGGAGGGGGGGGAGACCCAGTACTTC	CASSLEGGETQYF
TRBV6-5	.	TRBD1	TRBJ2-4	TGTGCCAGCAGTCCCATCAGGACAGGGGCAAACATTCAGTACTTC	CASSPIRTGANIQYF
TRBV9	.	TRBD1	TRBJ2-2	TGTGCCAGCAGCGAAGGGGGACAGTACACCGGGGAGCTGTTTTTT	CASSEGGQYTGELFF
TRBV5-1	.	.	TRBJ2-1	TGCGCCAGCAGCTTGGTAAGCGGAAGCTACAATGAGCAGTTCTTC	CASSLVSGSYNEQFF
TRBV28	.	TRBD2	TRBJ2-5	TGTGCCAGCAGTTTAAACGCGGGAGGGGCAGAGACCCAGTACTTC	CASSLNAGGAETQYF
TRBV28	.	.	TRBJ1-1	TGTGCCAGCAGATCCGTCGGGGAACGGCAGAACACTGAAGCTTTCTTT	CASRSVGERQNTEAFF
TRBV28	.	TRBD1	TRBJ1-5	TGTGCCAGCAAACAGGACAGGGGGATCAATCAGCCCCAGCATTTT	CASKQDRGINQPQHF
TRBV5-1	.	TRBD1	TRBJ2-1	TGCGCCAGCAGCGTCCCCCTCCGGGGACAGGGTAATGAGCAGTTCTTC	CASSVPLRGQGNEQFF
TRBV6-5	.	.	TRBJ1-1	TGTGCCAGCAGTCGGGGGAACACTGAAGCTTTCTTT	CASSRGNTEAFF
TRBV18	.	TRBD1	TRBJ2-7	TGTGCCAGCTCACCGGGACAGGGGGCGCGTGAGCAGTACTTC	CASSPGQGAREQYF
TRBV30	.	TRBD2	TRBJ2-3	TGTGCCTGGAGTCCGGGACTAGCGGGCACAGATACGCAGTATTTT	CAWSPGLAGTDTQYF
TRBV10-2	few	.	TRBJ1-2	TGCGCCAGCAGACCGGACAGCGTTAGGGGCTACACCTTC	CASRPDSVRGYTF